The T cell receptor beta chain described here comes from a study of post-analysis software for immune sequencing data. Whole-study results and caveats: Roughly five TRBV segments appeared more often in patients than in controls, and TRBV5-6, TRBV5-1 and TRBV20-1 were among these. Diversity measured as normalized Chao1 was significantly lower in multiple sclerosis patients than in controls.

On this clonotype: Antigen: not known.

CDR3 length equals 16 residues. The ends lost 4 bases at V and 5 bases at J; junction bases unmatched: 14. Germline V lookup: CDR1 DFQATT, CDR2 SNEGSKA (reference sequence). cDNA libraries for TCR beta contained unique molecular identifiers. TCRdb re-analysed the PCR reads in MiXCR, keeping a single row per CDR3 protein. This sample yields roughly 620,000 distinct CDR3 sequences, of which 44% are seen a single time; 1.5% to 2% belongs to the top ten. The sequenced material came from blood. The source is a girl aged 5 to 17 with multiple sclerosis. The chain is built from TRBV20-1 and TRBJ2-3, with 8 bases lining up with TRBD2. The CDR3 sequence is CSAMVLEGLGLDTQYF. In DNA, the CDR3 is TGCAGTGCTATGGTATTGGAGGGACTAGGGTTAGATACGCAGTATTTT.